This T cell receptor (beta chain) appears in the sequencing data of a study of cytomegalovirus exposure and HLA in healthy donors. PCR was performed using 60 Vbeta and 13 Jbeta primers. The assay was immunoSEQ multiplex PCR, and TCRdb's table has in-frame clones only and misses some. The sample consists of over 95,000 clones, roughly four fifths of them appearing once. V lost 1 base and J 3 bases, leaving 7 bases between the germline ends. The length of the CDR3 is 13 residues. Germline V CDR1 and CDR2: SGDLS, YYNGEE. This clone was recorded only once. This TCR was recovered from a woman between 18 and 29 years old in good health and CMV-seronegative. The chain combines TRBV9 with TRBJ2-5; maybe TRBD2 (6 bases). The sample taken for sequencing was PBMCs. The CDR3 DNA reads as TGTGCCAGCAGCGTAACTAGCAAAGAGACCCAGTACTTC. Translated: CASSVTSKETQYF.